The 13 T cell receptor beta chains below were found in one sample sequenced in a study of CD8 T cells in Susac syndrome. After extraction with the RNeasy kit, about 0.45 to 1 ug of the RNA was reverse transcribed using random hexamers. TCRdb used MiXCR to reprocess the immunoSEQ multiplex PCR reads, holding one entry per CDR3 protein. The sample includes about 120,000 distinct CDR3 sequences, about 90% of them seen just once. The sequenced sample consisted of CD8+ T cells from PBMCs. Receptors originate from a human donor in good health.

This chain links TRBV4-3 with TRBJ2-4; 8 positions agree with TRBD1. This CDR3 region has 16 residues. The V and J ends lost 3 bases and 0 bases, in that order; junction bases with no gene match: 4. Per germline, CDR1 LGHNA and CDR2 YSLEER. For the CDR3, the DNA is TGCGCCAGCAGCCAGACAGGGGCTGGAGCCAAAAACATTCAGTACTTC. It codes for CASSQTGAGAKNIQYF.

The chain couples TRBV6-2 or TRBV6-3 to TRBJ2-7, with D perhaps assigned TRBD1 or TRBD2 (7 bases each). The germline V and J ends were trimmed by 2 bases and 3 bases, with 20 bases remaining between them. The CDR3 has 17 residues. Germline V gene data show CDR1 as MNHEY and CDR2 as SVGEGT. CDR3 bases: TGTGCCAGCAGTTACCCAGCGGGACAGTCAAGATACTACGAGCAGTACTTC. This encodes CASSYPAGQSRYYEQYF.

The chain combines TRBV5-1 with TRBJ2-1; TRBD1 agrees at 11 bases. From germline, CDR1 is SGHRS and CDR2 YFSETQ. J lost 10 bases, V lost 5 bases, and 8 bases had no gene match. The CDR3 loop spans 14 amino acids. CDR3 nucleotide sequence: TGCGCCAGCAGTGGGGACAGGGGGAAACGGGAGCAGTTCTTC. Residues: CASSGDRGKREQFF.

J is TRBJ2-1 and V is TRBV29-1; D is undetermined. The CDR3 has 11 amino acids. Trimming took off 4 bases at V and 8 bases at J, with 9 bases between the two ends. In germline, CDR1 is SQVTM, CDR2 ANQGSEA. CDR3: CSVVNFDEQFF. As DNA, the CDR3 is TGCAGCGTTGTGAACTTCGATGAGCAGTTCTTC.

The rearrangement links TRBV28 to TRBJ2-2; D not resolved. Germline CDR1 MDHEN, CDR2 SYDVKM. The CDR3 covers 12 residues. The V end was cut by 3 bases, the J end by 6 bases, with 5 bases between. The CDR3 DNA follows: TGTGCCAGCAGTTTCCTTCCCGGGGAGCTGTTTTTT. This encodes CASSFLPGELFF.

The chain links TRBV19 to TRBJ2-2; D gene ambiguous. Germline V gene sequence: CDR1 LNHDA, CDR2 SQIVND (reference sequence). Trimming cost V 4 bases and J 9 bases, with 21 bases left between them. This CDR3 is built from 16 residues. CDR3 in DNA: TGTGCCAGTAGTAAGGGTCTGTTACAAGCCGGCCGGGAGCTGTTTTTT. Translated: CASSKGLLQAGRELFF.

J is TRBJ2-3 and V is TRBV6-2 or TRBV6-3; 15 bases agree with TRBD2. CDR3 length: 17 residues. Looked up from germline, CDR1 is MNHEY and CDR2 is SVGEGT. Unmatched junction bases numbered 2, after V lost 2 bases and J lost 2 bases. In DNA form, the CDR3 reads TGTGCCAGCAGTTACGGGACTAGCGGGAGGTTCACAGATACGCAGTATTTT. This translates into CASSYGTSGRFTDTQYF.

V gene TRBV30 combines with J gene TRBJ2-3; 7 bases map to TRBD2. This CDR3 is 13 amino acids long. The germline V gene encodes CDR1 GTSNPN and CDR2 SVGIG (reference sequence). The junction had 7 bases not matched to a gene; V was cut back by 4 bases and J by 6 bases. The CDR3 DNA reads as TGTGCCTGGAAGGTTCTAGCGGCTGATACGCAGTATTTT. It yields the protein CAWKVLAADTQYF.

In its sample, this clonotype was seen once. V and J are TRBV7-3 and TRBJ2-1, with 13 bases identical to TRBD2. Germline V gives CDR1 SGHTA, CDR2 FQGTGA. This CDR3 comprises 16 residues. Trimming removed 5 bases from V and 8 bases from J; junction bases left unmatched: 9. The CDR3 loop is CASSPKLAGGPDEQFF. CDR3 in DNA: TGTGCCAGCAGCCCGAAACTAGCGGGAGGGCCCGATGAGCAGTTCTTC.

The rearrangement links TRBV5-4 to TRBJ1-5, with a weak D call TRBD1 (6 bases). CDR1 is SGHNT, CDR2 YYREEE, per germline (reference sequence). The V end was cut by 3 bases, the J end by 7 bases, with 17 bases between. The CDR3 spans 15 residues. The CDR3 coding sequence is TGTGCCAGCAGCTACTCAGGACAGAAGCCACAGCCCCAGCATTTT. Residues: CASSYSGQKPQPQHF.

The CDR3 bases are TGTGCCAGCAGCCTTAAACAGGGGACCACTGGCTACACCTTC. Encoded protein: CASSLKQGTTGYTF. This chain connects TRBV12-3 or TRBV12-4 to TRBJ1-2, with 7 nucleotides matching TRBD1. The ends lost 6 bases at V and 7 bases at J; junction bases unmatched: 11. The CDR3 runs to 14 residues.

The chain uses TRBV19 and TRBJ2-1, with 14 bases lining up with TRBD2. Germline CDR1 LNHDA, CDR2 SQIVND (reference sequence). The CDR3 totals 15 residues. The junction had 4 bases not matched to a gene; V was cut back by 6 bases and J by 6 bases. The DNA of the CDR3 is TGTGCCAGTAGCCCCGGGACTAGCGGGAGCAATGAGCAGTTCTTC. Encoded protein: CASSPGTSGSNEQFF.

This chain joins TRBV7-2 and TRBJ2-5; possible D gene TRBD2, 5 bases. Looked up from germline, CDR1 is SGHTA and CDR2 is FQGNSA. Trimming removed 6 bases at V and 5 bases at J, with 19 bases between. The CDR3 has 15 residues. The CDR3 is CASSPYRAPGETQYF. The CDR3 nucleotides read TGTGCCAGCAGTCCATACCGGGCTCCGGGGGAGACCCAGTACTTC.